This paragraph covers one T cell receptor (beta chain) sequence. Its antigen remains unknown. The data were obtained in a study of human thymus T cells. Overall study results and limits: Both thymic and peripheral blood repertoires showed apparently biased V and J usage.

Profiling relied on immunoSEQ multiplex PCR, and the TCRdb table lists in-frame clones only, not all of them. The table has about 43,000 clones, over 90% seen once; the top ten hold approximately 0.17%. Corrective surgery for congenital heart defects was being performed on the healthy Finnish infants who were the donors. During surgery, about 0.5-1 mL peripheral blood was drawn from four of eight donors. V dropped 1 base and J dropped 7 bases, with 11 bases sitting between them. Germline values: CDR1 MDHEN, CDR2 SYDVKM. This CDR3 region has 14 residues. The rearrangement joins TRBV28 to TRBJ2-1; D might be TRBD2 (6 bases). The receptor was derived from a girl under three years old with a congenital heart defect but otherwise immunologically healthy. The sample was blood. The CDR3 bases are TGTGCCAGCAGTTTATTCCGGGACTTTAATGAGCAGTTCTTC. Its translation is CASSLFRDFNEQFF.